The clone carrying this TCR beta chain was detected a few times. Its matching antigen is unknown. The data stem from a study of CD8 T cells in ankylosing spondylitis. Study outcomes and limitations: Ankylosing spondylitis blood seemed to carry a telltale TCR beta motif made of several highly homologous variants. Disease-linked clones, CD8+, were relatively rare in peripheral blood.

5'-RACE, quantitative and with molecular barcodes, yielded the TCR beta libraries. TCRdb reprocessed the 5' RACE reads via MiXCR and lists one record per CDR3 protein. The table has approximately 500,000 distinct CDR3 sequences, roughly an eighth seen once. Germline assignment: CDR1 DFQATT and CDR2 SNEGSKA (reference sequence). This CDR3 region has 14 residues. Trimming took off 5 bases at V and 7 bases at J, with 21 bases between the two ends. This clonotype originated in a male donor with ankylosing spondylitis. Material for sequencing was blood, either unsorted or a sorted T cell fraction (not recorded which). The chain has TRBV20-1 and TRBJ2-7; TRBD2 might be the D (8 bases). The DNA for the CDR3 is TGCAGTGCTTCCTACCGGGAGGGGGCGGGAGAGCAGTACGTC. Its protein is CSASYREGAGEQYV.